The TCR beta chain under discussion was sequenced for a study of CD4 T cells in relation to SARS-CoV-2 and coronaviruses. Overall study: PBMCs were cultured with antigen for roughly 11 days before TCR beta sequencing. Crossreactive spike epitopes shared across donors were mapped to their HLA restriction.

Sequencing used immunoSEQ multiplex PCR; TCRdb keeps in-frame clones, though not all of them. The sample holds around 16,000 clones; 76% are singletons and the top ten take around 28%. The CDR3 is made up of 16 amino acids. V was cut by 1 base and J by 0 bases, with 11 bases left in between. CDR1 and CDR2 (germline): SGHTS, YDEGEE. Unexposed donor CD4+ T cells date from about 2011-2018, before the COVID-19 pandemic. Isolation of CD4+ T cells took place after roughly nine days in culture. Testing used SARS-CoV-2 S/N and four cold-coronavirus spikes on unexposed-donor CD4+ T cells, cells permitting. General observations from the study: Crossreactive clones expanded significantly less to SARS-CoV-2 than monoreactive clones.

Of note for this clone: Its specificity is unknown.

The chain carries TRBV5-8 and TRBJ2-4; D gene unclear. The receptor comes from a human donor in good health. Sequencing input: CD4+ T cells from PBMCs, cultured in vitro. The CDR3 sequence: CASSLRARLAKNIQYF. The CDR3 nucleotides read TGTGCCAGCAGCTTGAGGGCGAGACTAGCCAAAAACATTCAGTACTTC.